Shown below are 27 T cell receptor beta chains from a single sample sequenced in a study of regulatory T cells in long-lasting Graves disease. The sample's time point: newly diagnosed GD, antithyroid drugs for less than 3 months. Construction of the TCR library relied on RNA isolated from PBMCs. Combining iRepertoire HTBI primers with Arm-PCR of CDR3 regions, the authors built TCR beta libraries. Using its own MiXCR run on the multiplex PCR reads, TCRdb lists one record per CDR3 protein. The sample shows about 400,000 distinct CDR3 sequences, approximately 16% of them seen only once. This sample also belongs to another study, concerning T cells in Graves' hyperthyroidism and ophthalmopathy.

Sequences were derived from peripheral blood mononuclear cells (PBMCs), sampled at new diagnosis, from a patient treated with antithyroid drugs. These receptors came from a woman in her thirties or forties with Graves disease.

The chain couples TRBV5-6 to TRBJ2-2; 8 nucleotides align to TRBD1. The CDR3 length is 16 residues. From germline, CDR1 is SGHDT and CDR2 YYEEEE. After removal of 4 bases from V and 1 base from J, the junction contained 6 bases not matched to a gene. CDR3 sequence reads: CASSLLGTGNTGELFF. As DNA, the CDR3 is TGTGCCAGCAGCCTGCTGGGGACAGGGAACACCGGGGAGCTGTTTTTT.

This clonotype has a count of ten or more. Here the CDR3 DNA reads TGTGCCAGCAGTCTACAGGGGAGCTCCTACAATGAGCAGTTCTTC. Protein: CASSLQGSSYNEQFF. The chain recombines TRBV2 with TRBJ2-1, with 7 positions matching TRBD1. Germline CDR1 is SNHLY and CDR2 is FYNNEI. The CDR3 runs to 15 residues. V dropped 5 bases and J dropped 0; count of bases not matched to a gene: 4.

This clonotype was seen at least ten times. The gene calls are TRBV18 and TRBJ1-5; 7 bases align to TRBD1. From germline, CDR1 is KGHSH and CDR2 LQKENI. The length of the CDR3 is 14 residues. The trim removed 6 bases at V and 3 bases at J, leaving 5 bases unmatched. The chain's CDR3 is CASSPGQHNQPQHF. CDR3 nucleotide sequence: TGTGCCAGCTCTCCGGGACAGCACAATCAGCCCCAGCATTTT.

This clonotype was picked up many times. The V call is TRBV12-3 or TRBV12-4, the J call TRBJ2-2, with 7 bases identical to TRBD1. V was pared by 5 bases and J by 0 bases, with 6 bases of the junction left unmatched. This CDR3 comprises 16 residues. The CDR3 DNA follows: TGTGCCAGCAGTCGAACGACAGGGACGAACACCGGGGAGCTGTTTTTT. Translated: CASSRTTGTNTGELFF.

This clonotype has at least ten counts. The chain is built from TRBV20-1 and TRBJ2-2; 11 bases are shared with TRBD2. CDR1 and CDR2 from the germline V gene are DFQATT and SNEGSKA (reference sequence). The junction had 7 bases not matched to a gene; V was cut back by 6 bases and J by 1 base. CDR3 size: 16 residues. The CDR3, as DNA: TGCAGTGCGCCACACGGGACTAGCGGGAACACCGGGGAGCTGTTTTTT. Residues: CSAPHGTSGNTGELFF.

Many counts were recorded for this clonotype. The rearrangement joins TRBV5-1 to TRBJ2-1, with D unresolved. CDR1 and CDR2 from the germline V gene are SGHRS and YFSETQ. The CDR3 contains 14 residues. Trimming stripped 0 bases from V and 2 bases from J, with 6 bases between. For the CDR3, the DNA is TGCGCCAGCAGCTTGGCGTCAGCCTACAATGAGCAGTTCTTC. This encodes CASSLASAYNEQFF.

V gene TRBV29-1 combines with J gene TRBJ2-7, with D perhaps given as TRBD1 or TRBD2 (5 bases each). CDR1 and CDR2 (germline): SQVTM, ANQGSEA. This CDR3 has 15 amino acids. V shed 4 bases and J shed 7 bases, with 23 bases lying between them. This chain's CDR3 is CSVVGSRRPEGEQYF. DNA for the CDR3: TGCAGCGTTGTGGGGTCCCGACGGCCCGAGGGGGAGCAGTACTTC.

The rearrangement links TRBV11-2 to TRBJ2-1; D not resolved. CDR1 is SGHAT, CDR2 FQNNGV, per germline. The CDR3 has 12 amino acids. Trimming took off 8 bases at V and 2 bases at J, with 7 bases between the two ends. For the CDR3, the DNA is TGTGCCAGCTCAGGAACCTACAATGAGCAGTTCTTC. Translating it yields CASSGTYNEQFF.

The chain is built from TRBV5-5 and TRBJ1-2; 7 bases line up with TRBD1. The CDR3 covers 12 residues. Germline values: CDR1 SGHKS, CDR2 YYEKEE (reference sequence). With V trimmed by 4 bases and J by 14 bases, 11 bases remained unmatched. CDR3 sequence (DNA): TGTGCCAGCAGCCGGGAGGAAGGGGGCAGGACCTTC. It yields the protein CASSREEGGRTF.

This clonotype was observed a few times. The chain links TRBV9 to TRBJ1-2, with D perhaps TRBD1 (5 bases). Germline values: CDR1 SGDLS, CDR2 YYNGEE. Trimming left V 3 bases short and J 3 bases short, with 9 bases between. The CDR3 loop spans 13 amino acids. CDR3 coding DNA: TGTGCCAGCAGCGCCGCGGGGGACTATGGCTACACCTTC. Translation: CASSAAGDYGYTF.

This clonotype was seen at least ten times. The J gene is TRBJ2-7, the V gene TRBV28; 7 positions agree with TRBD2. Per germline, CDR1 MDHEN and CDR2 SYDVKM. The CDR3 contains 12 residues. With V trimmed by 8 bases and J by 2 bases, 3 bases remained unmatched. CDR3 region: CASQGLAYEQYF. In nucleotides, the CDR3 is TGTGCCAGCCAAGGACTAGCCTACGAGCAGTACTTC.

The table lists this clonotype with a few counts. The chain joins TRBV6-1 to TRBJ2-7; 7 positions match TRBD1. Germline-derived CDR1 and CDR2 are MNHNS and SASEGT. V lost 8 bases to trimming and J lost 2 bases; unmatched junction nucleotides: 6. The CDR3 is 13 amino acids. CDR3 region: CASWTGVTYEQYF. Written as DNA, the CDR3 is TGTGCCAGCTGGACAGGCGTCACCTACGAGCAGTACTTC.

There are a few counts of this clonotype. Compared with germline, one end of the junction differs, possibly owing to a read error. The V call is TRBV7-8, the J call TRBJ1-5, with unresolved D. The CDR3 runs 14 residues. Germline loops: CDR1 SGHVS, CDR2 FQNEAQ. CDR3 coding DNA: TGTGCCAGCACCTTAGGGCGAAACAATCAGCCCCAGCATTTT. Protein: CASTLGRNNQPQHF.

The chain combines TRBV5-4 with TRBJ2-3; D uncertain. The end of the DNA fits TRBJ1-5 better, so the J call may be wrong. The CDR3 consists of 14 residues. Germline CDR1 and CDR2: SGHNT and YYREEE (reference sequence). The CDR3 DNA reads as TGTGCCAGCAGCCTGGACTCTAGCACAGATACGCAGCATTTT. It encodes CASSLDSSTDTQHF.

This clonotype came up a few times. The CDR3 loop is CASSAPTSGRDTGELFF. CDR3 sequence (DNA): TGTGCCAGCAGCGCCCCGACTAGCGGGAGGGACACCGGGGAGCTGTTTTTT. The rearrangement uses TRBV9 and TRBJ2-2, with 14 bases identical to TRBD2. CDR3 length: 17 residues. The germline CDR1 and CDR2 sequences are SGDLS and YYNGEE. V was pared by 3 bases and J by 3 bases, with 4 bases of the junction left unmatched.

The table lists this clonotype with a few counts. The rearrangement links TRBV28 to TRBJ1-3; a weak D match, TRBD1 (6 bases). CDR1 and CDR2 from the germline V gene are MDHEN and SYDVKM. This CDR3 is built from 17 residues. V lost 3 bases and J lost 0, with 15 bases in between. CDR3 in amino acids: CASSFRDGTFSGNTIYF. DNA for the CDR3: TGTGCCAGCAGTTTTCGGGACGGGACATTCTCTGGAAACACCATATATTTT.

As concerns this clonotype: Since the CDR3 does not end with the conserved phenylalanine or tryptophan, this likely comes from a read error. It is unclear where the CDR3 begins or ends on the DNA, so no DNA is shown, and the CDR3 is as TCRdb lists it. V and J are TRBV7-3 and TRBJ2-1; no DNA check was done on the table's D call, TRBD2. Looked up from germline, CDR1 is SGHTA and CDR2 is FQGTGA. Both ends counted, the CDR3 spans 13 residues. CDR3 sequence: CASSAGTSGRTFV.

This clonotype has at least ten counts. This chain uses TRBV12-3 or TRBV12-4 with TRBJ1-3; D call uncertain. V was cut by 9 bases and J by 0 bases, with 9 bases left in between. This CDR3 contains 13 residues. The CDR3 DNA reads as TGTGCCAGTGGGCGCACCTCTGGAAACACCATATATTTT. Its protein product is CASGRTSGNTIYF.

There are many counts of this clonotype. V usage is TRBV7-3 and J usage is TRBJ2-1, with 9 bases identical to TRBD1. Per the germline V gene, CDR1 is SGHTA and CDR2 is FQGTGA. The CDR3 extends over 15 amino acids. With V trimmed by 5 bases and J by 2 bases, 4 bases remained unmatched. The CDR3 reads CASSETGGPYNEQFF. DNA of the CDR3: TGTGCCAGCAGCGAAACAGGGGGCCCCTACAATGAGCAGTTCTTC.

V gene TRBV18 combines with J gene TRBJ1-3; a weak D match, TRBD1 (5 bases). This CDR3 has 16 amino acids. From germline, CDR1 is KGHSH and CDR2 LQKENI. V was cut by 9 bases and J by 0 bases, with 18 bases left in between. CDR3 protein: CASSFRGPLSGNTIYF. Here the CDR3 DNA reads TGTGCCAGTTCCTTCCGGGGACCACTCTCTGGAAACACCATATATTTT.

The V call is TRBV29-1, the J call TRBJ2-2, with no clear D. Trimming shortened V by 2 bases and J by 6 bases, and 7 bases separated the two germline ends. The germline V gene encodes CDR1 SQVTM and CDR2 ANQGSEA. The CDR3 spans 12 residues. The CDR3 DNA is TGCAGCGTTGAAACCCCCCCCGGGGAGCTGTTTTTT. Translation: CSVETPPGELFF.

This clonotype was seen many times. J is TRBJ2-7 and V is TRBV10-3; 7 nucleotides align to TRBD1. CDR1 and CDR2 (germline): ENHRY, SYGVKD. V lost 6 bases, J lost 8 bases, and 10 bases stayed unmatched. The CDR3 extends over 13 amino acids. CDR3: CAIRADRQGKQYF. For the CDR3, the DNA is TGTGCCATCAGGGCGGATCGACAGGGCAAGCAGTACTTC.

This clonotype was found many times. This chain joins TRBV10-3 and TRBJ1-1, with D possibly being TRBD1 (6 bases). Between the trimmed V and J ends, which lost 3 bases and 4 bases, there was a span of 12 bases. The CDR3 spans 14 residues. Germline V gene data show CDR1 as ENHRY and CDR2 as SYGVKD. Written as DNA, the CDR3 is TGTGCCATCAGTGACCGCAGGGGCCCCACTGAAGCTTTCTTT. Its translation is CAISDRRGPTEAFF.

This clonotype was recorded at least ten times. The gene calls are TRBV30 and TRBJ1-6, with D tentatively TRBD1 (5 bases). CDR3 length equals 13 residues. Germline-derived CDR1 and CDR2 are GTSNPN and SVGIG (reference sequence). V was shortened by 6 bases and J by 8 bases, with 14 bases between the two germline ends. The CDR3 nucleotides are TGTGCCTGCAGGGTGCGGCCCGATTCACCCCTCCACTTT. This gives the protein CACRVRPDSPLHF.

This clonotype has at least ten counts. This rearrangement joins TRBV7-3 to TRBJ2-2, with TRBD2 identical over 13 bases. J lost 5 bases, V lost 2 bases, and 14 bases had no gene match. Germline V lookup: CDR1 SGHTA, CDR2 FQGTGA. The CDR3 totals 20 residues. The CDR3 spells CASSLQPGLAGKGPTGELFF. CDR3 DNA sequence: TGTGCCAGCAGCTTACAGCCGGGACTAGCGGGAAAGGGTCCTACCGGGGAGCTGTTTTTT.

The sample holds one count of this clonotype. This CDR3 is CASSPPTGYYGYTF. The CDR3 bases are TGTGCCAGCTCACCACCCACGGGGTACTATGGCTACACCTTC. The chain combines TRBV18 with TRBJ1-2; D ambiguous. CDR3 size: 14 residues. Looked up from germline, CDR1 is KGHSH and CDR2 is LQKENI. V lost 0 bases and J 3 bases, leaving 8 bases between the germline ends.

This clonotype turned up a few times. The chain couples TRBV7-8 to TRBJ1-6; D gene ambiguous. The CDR3 is 13 residues long. Germline V lookup: CDR1 SGHVS, CDR2 FQNEAQ. V was clipped by 5 bases and J by 11 bases, with 13 bases between them. The CDR3 loop is CASSQDGIAPLHF. The DNA of the CDR3 is TGTGCCAGCAGCCAAGACGGTATAGCACCCCTCCACTTT.